The 25 T cell receptor beta chains below all came from one sample that was sequenced in a study of cytomegalovirus exposure and HLA in healthy donors. The primer mix had 60 Vbeta and 13 Jbeta primers. Clones were read by immunoSEQ multiplex PCR, and TCRdb kept only the in-frame ones, dropping some. The repertoire consists of 110,000 or so clones, with more than 70% occurring once and the leading ten covering approximately 2.2%. Source material: PBMCs. These receptor sequences come from a man under 40 in good health and CMV-seronegative.

The V and J genes are TRBV5-1 and TRBJ1-2; D ambiguous. Germline CDR1 reads SGHRS; CDR2 reads YFSETQ. The CDR3 covers 13 residues. V was trimmed by 4 bases and J by 8 bases, leaving 15 bases between them. The CDR3, as DNA: TGCGCCAGCAGCCCGCCCTCTCCCACAGGCTACACCTTC. Its protein is CASSPPSPTGYTF.

The rearrangement uses TRBV6-5 and TRBJ2-3, with 11 bases identical to TRBD2. The germline gives CDR1 MNHEY, CDR2 SVGAGI. V gave up 0 bases and J gave up 6 bases; unmatched junction bases: 5. CDR3 length equals 16 residues. CDR3 in DNA: TGTGCCAGCAGTTACTCTTTAGCGGGGGGGCGCGATACGCAGTATTTT. It codes for CASSYSLAGGRDTQYF.

Judged by abundance, this clone is medium-sized. The gene calls are TRBV18 and TRBJ2-7; 7 positions agree with TRBD2. The V gene end was trimmed by 6 bases and the J gene end by 6 bases; junction bases not matched to a gene: 11. Germline V gene sequence: CDR1 KGHSH, CDR2 LQKENI. The CDR3 covers 14 residues. The CDR3 sequence: CASSLGGSTSEQYF. The CDR3, as DNA: TGTGCCAGCTCCCTCGGCGGGAGTACTTCCGAGCAGTACTTC.

The chain has TRBV6-4 and TRBJ1-2; D is uncertain. V was clipped by 2 bases and J by 9 bases, with 7 bases between them. The CDR3 is 11 residues long. The germline CDR1 and CDR2 sequences are MRHNA and SNTAGT. Written as DNA, the CDR3 is TGTGCCAGCAGTGACCCCCGGTGCTACACCTTC. It translates to CASSDPRCYTF.

The gene calls are TRBV6-1 and TRBJ2-1; TRBD2 matches 12 bases. After removal of 2 bases from V and 9 bases from J, the junction contained 2 bases not matched to a gene. CDR3 length: 14 residues. Germline CDR1 reads MNHNS; CDR2 reads SASEGT. CDR3 sequence (DNA): TGTGCCAGCAGTGAACTACTAGCGGGGGGTGAGCAGTTCTTC. This codes for CASSELLAGGEQFF.

The V and J genes are TRBV25-1 and TRBJ2-1; D is possibly TRBD1 (5 bases). The CDR3 is 16 residues long. The germline V gene encodes CDR1 MGHDK and CDR2 SYGVNS. Trimming left V 1 base short and J 4 bases short, with 14 bases between. The CDR3 protein is CASSEWKGKAYNEQFF. CDR3 bases: TGTGCCAGCAGTGAATGGAAGGGGAAGGCATACAATGAGCAGTTCTTC.

This chain uses TRBV9 with TRBJ1-4; D is unresolved. There are 13 residues in the CDR3. The V end lost 3 bases, the J end lost 6 bases, and 9 bases lay between the germline ends. From germline, CDR1 is SGDLS and CDR2 YYNGEE. CDR3 sequence (DNA): TGTGCCAGCAGCGGATACACAGATGAAAAACTGTTTTTT. Its protein is CASSGYTDEKLFF.

The CDR3 loop reads CASSESGKDEQFF. CDR3 nucleotide sequence: TGTGCCAGCAGTGAATCAGGCAAGGATGAGCAGTTCTTC. The chain recombines TRBV25-1 with TRBJ2-1; D uncertain. V was clipped by 1 base and J by 8 bases, with 9 bases between them. The CDR3 has 13 residues. Germline V lookup: CDR1 MGHDK, CDR2 SYGVNS.

The chain combines TRBV7-9 with TRBJ2-7, with TRBD1 as a possible D gene (5 bases). Trimming took 6 bases from V and 1 from J, leaving 10 bases between them. The length of the CDR3 is 13 residues. The germline V gene has CDR1 SEHNR and CDR2 FQNEAQ (reference sequence). The CDR3 reads CASRPDSSYEQYF. The CDR3 nucleotides read TGTGCCAGCAGACCCGACAGTTCCTACGAGCAGTACTTC.

This chain connects TRBV5-1 to TRBJ1-1; D is unresolved. The CDR3 has 13 residues. V was cut by 0 bases and J by 11 bases, with 14 bases left in between. In germline, CDR1 is SGHRS, CDR2 YFSETQ. The CDR3 region is CASSLGLGVGAFF. CDR3 coding DNA: TGCGCCAGCAGCTTGGGCCTCGGAGTCGGGGCTTTCTTT.

A few counts support this clone. V gene TRBV4-2 combines with J gene TRBJ2-7; the match to TRBD1 covers 11 bases. V was pared by 2 bases and J by 4 bases, with 4 bases of the junction left unmatched. In germline, CDR1 is LGHNA, CDR2 YNFKEQ. The CDR3 runs 15 residues. The CDR3 DNA reads as TGTGCCAGCAGCCAAACCGGGACAGGGGGTTACGAGCAGTACTTC. Amino acids: CASSQTGTGGYEQYF.

The chain uses TRBV5-6 and TRBJ2-1, with 8 bases lining up with TRBD2. The CDR3 has 15 amino acids. With V trimmed by 1 base and J by 4 bases, 4 bases remained unmatched. The germline V gene has CDR1 SGHDT and CDR2 YYEEEE. The CDR3 loop reads CASSLTLAVYNEQFF. The CDR3 nucleotides are TGTGCCAGCAGCTTGACACTAGCGGTTTACAATGAGCAGTTCTTC.

The CDR3: CASSSSGSIYEQYF. Here the CDR3 DNA reads TGCGCCAGCAGCAGCAGCGGGAGTATCTACGAGCAGTACTTC. The chain recombines TRBV5-1 with TRBJ2-7; TRBD2 matches 8 bases. The CDR3 contains 14 residues. With V trimmed by 4 bases and J by 3 bases, 6 bases remained unmatched. The germline CDR1 and CDR2 sequences are SGHRS and YFSETQ. The entire variable domain, with the rest obtained from reference TRBV5-1 and TRBJ2-7, is as follows: KAGVTQTPRYLIKTRGQQVTLSCSPISGHRSVSWYQQTPGQGLQFLFEYFSETQRNKGNFPGRFSGRQFSNSRSEMNVSTLELGDSALYLCASSSSGSIYEQYFGPGTRLTVT.

This sequence joins TRBV18 and TRBJ2-5; D not resolved. This CDR3 has 14 amino acids. Per the germline V gene, CDR1 is KGHSH and CDR2 is LQKENI. V was pared by 3 bases and J by 4 bases, with 12 bases between. The DNA of the CDR3 is TGTGCCAGCTCACCCCAAGCCCTGCTAGAGACCCAGTACTTC. This encodes CASSPQALLETQYF.

CDR3 protein: CASSDLTGGIDEQYF. The CDR3 DNA reads TGTGCCAGCAGTGATTTGACAGGGGGCATCGACGAGCAGTACTTC. The chain combines TRBV6-1 with TRBJ2-7; 10 nucleotides align to TRBD1. The V gene's germline CDR1 is MNHNS and CDR2 SASEGT. After removal of 3 bases from V and 5 bases from J, the junction contained 7 bases not matched to a gene. This CDR3 is 15 amino acids long.

This clone was seen only a few times. The chain links TRBV4-3 to TRBJ1-3; TRBD1 aligns across 7 bases. Germline V gene sequence: CDR1 LGHNA, CDR2 YSLEER. CDR3 length: 17 residues. The trim removed 0 bases at V and 0 bases at J, leaving 5 bases unmatched. The CDR3 spells CASSQEDRLISGNTIYF. The CDR3 coding sequence is TGCGCCAGCAGCCAAGAGGACAGGCTCATCTCTGGAAACACCATATATTTT.

The chain recombines TRBV11-3 with TRBJ2-1; 8 nucleotides agree with TRBD2. Germline trimming cut 1 base from V and 9 bases from J; bases unmatched to any gene: 8. The CDR3 is 15 residues long. CDR1 is SGHNT, CDR2 YENEEA, per germline. CDR3 protein: CASSLGPGGSPEQFF. CDR3 bases: TGTGCCAGCAGCTTAGGGCCGGGGGGGAGTCCTGAGCAGTTCTTC.

The chain couples TRBV6-5 to TRBJ1-2; D is ambiguous. Germline V lookup: CDR1 MNHEY, CDR2 SVGAGI. The CDR3 has 12 amino acids. V was shortened by 7 bases and J by 7 bases, with 13 bases between the two germline ends. The CDR3 DNA reads as TGTGCCAGCACTGGGTCCCGCGGTGGCTACACCTTC. This translates into CASTGSRGGYTF.

The chain couples TRBV29-1 to TRBJ1-1; D is unresolved. Trimming stripped 4 bases from V and 2 bases from J, with 8 bases between. In germline, CDR1 is SQVTM, CDR2 ANQGSEA. This CDR3 spans 12 amino acids. The chain's CDR3 is CSVARGNTEAFF. CDR3 DNA sequence: TGCAGCGTTGCCCGGGGTAACACTGAAGCTTTCTTT.

V is TRBV4-2 and J is TRBJ2-2, with 8 bases matching TRBD2. The germline gives CDR1 LGHNA, CDR2 YNFKEQ. V gave up 2 bases and J gave up 7 bases; unmatched junction bases: 21. The CDR3 loop spans 20 amino acids. The CDR3 nucleotides are TGTGCCAGCAGCCAAAAGAGGGGGGTCACCGGGTCCCGGGGGGGCGGGGAGCTGTTTTTT. Translated, it gives CASSQKRGVTGSRGGGELFF.

The V gene is TRBV6-5, the J gene TRBJ2-5, with 10 bases that match TRBD2. V shed 2 bases, J shed 7 bases, and the junction held 10 bases outside the gene matches. From germline, CDR1 is MNHEY and CDR2 SVGAGI. This CDR3 region has 16 residues. CDR3 DNA sequence: TGTGCCAGCAGTTACGAGCGGGGGGGCTGGATTGGGACCCAGTACTTC. It is translated as CASSYERGGWIGTQYF.

This clone was counted only a few times. The sample holds other DNA sequences that translate to the same CDR3. The CDR3 bases are TGTGCCAGCTCATTGGAGCTGAACACTGAAGCTTTCTTT. It is translated as CASSLELNTEAFF. V usage is TRBV18 and J usage is TRBJ1-1; D unclear. The V end lost 5 bases, the J end lost 0 bases, and 7 bases lay between the germline ends. The length of the CDR3 is 13 residues. Looked up from germline, CDR1 is KGHSH and CDR2 is LQKENI.

The V call is TRBV6-1, the J call TRBJ2-7; D is unresolved. This CDR3 has 12 residues. Germline loops: CDR1 MNHNS, CDR2 SASEGT. Trimming took off 7 bases at V and 9 bases at J, with 16 bases between the two ends. CDR3 sequence reads: CASTMLKSGQYF. In DNA form, the CDR3 reads TGTGCCAGCACCATGCTTAAATCCGGGCAGTACTTC.

The chain is built from TRBV6-5 and TRBJ1-1; 8 positions agree with TRBD1. V shed 5 bases, J shed 10 bases, and the junction held 9 bases outside the gene matches. Per germline, CDR1 MNHEY and CDR2 SVGAGI. The CDR3 spans 13 residues. CDR3 coding DNA: TGTGCCAGCAGTCCCAGGACAGGGCAGGGAGCTTTCTTT. This gives the protein CASSPRTGQGAFF.

The chain links TRBV29-1 to TRBJ2-2; tentatively, D is TRBD1 (5 bases). Trimming left V 4 bases short and J 1 base short, with 13 bases between. This CDR3 spans 15 amino acids. The germline V gene encodes CDR1 SQVTM and CDR2 ANQGSEA. The CDR3, as DNA: TGCAGCGTTGCATTGGCCACAGGGAACACCGGGGAGCTGTTTTTT. Protein sequence: CSVALATGNTGELFF.